Listed here are 20 T cell receptor beta chains from one sample, sequenced in a study of PD-L1 blockade in urothelial cancer. Time point here: pretreatment peripheral blood. Using immunoSEQ multiplex PCR, the repertoire was profiled, and TCRdb retains in-frame clones only, with some absent. Of roughly 53,000 clones detected, roughly nine tenths appear once; the ten largest clones hold roughly 14%. The specimen comprised PBMCs, sampled around atezolizumab (anti-PD-L1) treatment. The receptors derive from a woman aged 55 to 70 with urothelial cancer.

This rearrangement joins TRBV5-6 to TRBJ2-1; a possible D gene is TRBD1 (5 bases). Germline lookup yields CDR1 SGHDT and CDR2 YYEEEE. Trimming cost V 4 bases and J 2 bases, with 16 bases left between them. This CDR3 comprises 16 residues. CDR3 nucleotide sequence: TGTGCCAGCAGCCCACCAGGCAGGGTGGCCTACAATGAGCAGTTCTTC. Translated: CASSPPGRVAYNEQFF.

The chain links TRBV5-6 to TRBJ1-2; TRBD1 matches 8 bases. Germline assignment: CDR1 SGHDT and CDR2 YYEEEE. With V trimmed by 4 bases and J by 6 bases, 11 bases remained unmatched. The CDR3 totals 15 residues. CDR3 amino acids: CASSIVQATGDGYTF. The CDR3 DNA follows: TGTGCCAGCAGCATCGTACAGGCGACAGGGGATGGCTACACCTTC.

This rearrangement joins TRBV5-4 to TRBJ2-7, with TRBD2 as a possible D gene (5 bases). The V and J ends lost 4 bases and 2 bases respectively, with 16 bases between them. Germline V gives CDR1 SGHNT, CDR2 YYREEE (reference sequence). CDR3 size: 15 residues. The CDR3 DNA follows: TGTGCCAGCAGCCATACTACTGAGGGTACCTACGAGCAGTACTTC. Amino acid sequence: CASSHTTEGTYEQYF.

The chain is built from TRBV19 and TRBJ2-1; D may be TRBD2 (5 bases). This CDR3 region has 13 residues. V lost 10 bases, J lost 6 bases, and 16 bases lay in between. CDR1 is LNHDA, CDR2 SQIVND, per germline (reference sequence). CDR3 protein: CAILAPRGNEQFF. Here the CDR3 DNA reads TGTGCCATTCTAGCTCCGAGAGGCAATGAGCAGTTCTTC. The entire variable domain, with the rest obtained from reference TRBV19 and TRBJ2-1, is as follows: DGGITQSPKYLFRKEGQNVTLSCEQNLNHDAMYWYRQDPGQGLRLIYYSQIVNDFQKGDIAEGYSVSREKKESFPLTVTSAQKNPTAFYLCAILAPRGNEQFFGPGTRLTVL.

This chain uses TRBV2 with TRBJ2-5; a possible D gene is TRBD2 (5 bases). Germline assignment: CDR1 SNHLY and CDR2 FYNNEI. CDR3 length: 13 residues. V dropped 6 bases and J dropped 2 bases, with 10 bases sitting between them. CDR3 sequence (DNA): TGTGCCAGCAGCGCCCGGGAACAAGAGACCCAGTACTTC. This sequence encodes CASSAREQETQYF.

V gene TRBV5-6 combines with J gene TRBJ1-2; D gene uncertain. V lost 1 base and J 6 bases, leaving 10 bases between the germline ends. The V gene's germline CDR1 is SGHDT and CDR2 YYEEEE. CDR3 length: 13 residues. This CDR3 reads CASSLRALHGYTF. DNA for the CDR3: TGTGCCAGCAGCTTGAGAGCTCTACATGGCTACACCTTC.

The rearrangement links TRBV19 to TRBJ2-3, with TRBD2 matching over 7 bases. The junction had 12 bases not matched to a gene; V was cut back by 11 bases and J by 1 base. The CDR3 extends over 15 amino acids. From germline, CDR1 is LNHDA and CDR2 SQIVND (reference sequence). DNA for the CDR3: TGTGCCGCCTCGGGGAGGGGTAGAGGCACAGATACGCAGTATTTT. Translated, it gives CAASGRGRGTDTQYF. The full variable domain, completed using reference TRBV19 and TRBJ2-3, is DGGITQSPKYLFRKEGQNVTLSCEQNLNHDAMYWYRQDPGQGLRLIYYSQIVNDFQKGDIAEGYSVSREKKESFPLTVTSAQKNPTAFYLCAASGRGRGTDTQYFGPGTRLTVL.

V gene TRBV4-2 combines with J gene TRBJ1-1; a possible D gene is TRBD1 (5 bases). This CDR3 has 14 residues. From germline, CDR1 is LGHNA and CDR2 YNFKEQ. V lost 3 bases and J lost 6, with 14 bases in between. This CDR3 reads CASSQGGDPPEAFF. CDR3 in DNA: TGTGCCAGCAGCCAGGGCGGGGACCCGCCTGAAGCTTTCTTT.

The gene calls are TRBV2 and TRBJ2-2; possible D gene TRBD2, 5 bases. With 5 bases removed from V and 10 bases from J, the gap between germline ends came to 8 bases. The germline V gene has CDR1 SNHLY and CDR2 FYNNEI. The CDR3 extends over 11 amino acids. The CDR3 here is CASSREVELFF. As DNA, the CDR3 is TGTGCCAGCAGTCGGGAAGTGGAGCTGTTTTTT.

The J gene is TRBJ1-2, the V gene TRBV2; TRBD1 aligns across 7 bases. The CDR3 spans 13 residues. The germline V gene has CDR1 SNHLY and CDR2 FYNNEI. V lost 6 bases and J lost 3; bases outside the gene matches: 4. CDR3 loop: CASSAGTDYGYTF. The CDR3, as DNA: TGTGCCAGCAGCGCCGGGACAGACTATGGCTACACCTTC.

CDR3 DNA sequence: TGCAGCGGGGGGGGCCGTAACACTGAAGCTTTCTTT. It yields the protein CSGGGRNTEAFF. The V and J genes are TRBV29-1 and TRBJ1-1, with TRBD1 as a possible D gene (6 bases). The CDR3 sequence is 12 residues long. The V and J ends lost 7 bases and 2 bases respectively, with 11 bases between them. Germline V gene sequence: CDR1 SQVTM, CDR2 ANQGSEA.

The genes are TRBV6-5 and TRBJ2-2; D is uncertain. Germline V gene data show CDR1 as MNHEY and CDR2 as SVGAGI. This CDR3 region has 15 residues. V was cut by 0 bases and J by 1 base, with 6 bases left in between. The CDR3 DNA is TGTGCCAGCAGTTACTCGGGCAGGAACACCGGGGAGCTGTTTTTT. Encoded protein: CASSYSGRNTGELFF.

A remark on this clone: No DNA is shown, since the ends of the CDR3 on it are uncertain; the CDR3 is the one TCRdb lists. J is TRBJ2-1 and V is TRBV12-2; TRBD2 is the table's D call and was not checked against the DNA. TRBV12-2 counts as a pseudogene. The CDR3 region is 16 residues in length, termini included. The CDR3 loop reads CASRLVAGGTYNEQFF.

This chain connects TRBV2 to TRBJ1-6, with unresolved D. Trimming stripped 2 bases from V and 5 bases from J, with 16 bases between. CDR1 and CDR2 from the germline V gene are SNHLY and FYNNEI. The CDR3 loop spans 17 amino acids. CDR3 region: CASSESGSSTNNSPLHF. The CDR3 DNA follows: TGTGCCAGCAGTGAATCAGGATCAAGTACGAATAATTCACCCCTCCACTTT.

V usage is TRBV2 and J usage is TRBJ2-7, with TRBD1 matching over 10 bases. This CDR3 is built from 16 residues. Germline assignment: CDR1 SNHLY and CDR2 FYNNEI. The ends lost 6 bases at V and 0 bases at J; junction bases unmatched: 8. This chain's CDR3 is CASRAGTGVISYEQYF. CDR3 in DNA: TGTGCCAGCAGAGCCGGGACAGGGGTTATCTCCTACGAGCAGTACTTC.

This clone was seen a handful of times. CDR3 residues: CASSSWTSGGRVTGELFF. CDR3 sequence (DNA): TGTGCCAGCAGCTCCTGGACTAGCGGGGGACGGGTCACCGGGGAGCTGTTTTTT. The rearrangement joins TRBV7-3 to TRBJ2-2; 13 nucleotides align to TRBD2. Unmatched junction bases numbered 9, after V lost 4 bases and J lost 4 bases. The CDR3 is made up of 18 amino acids. Looked up from germline, CDR1 is SGHTA and CDR2 is FQGTGA.

This chain connects TRBV5-1 to TRBJ1-2; D may be TRBD1 (6 bases). The germline CDR1 and CDR2 sequences are SGHRS and YFSETQ. V was pared by 0 bases and J by 2 bases, with 11 bases between. This CDR3 is built from 15 residues. Here the CDR3 reads CASSLDYRDNYGYTF. The CDR3 coding sequence is TGCGCCAGCAGCTTGGACTACAGGGACAACTATGGCTACACCTTC.

The chain combines TRBV5-1 with TRBJ2-1, with 7 bases aligning to TRBD1. The junction had 2 bases not matched to a gene; V was cut back by 2 bases and J by 0 bases. Per the germline V gene, CDR1 is SGHRS and CDR2 is YFSETQ. The CDR3 consists of 15 residues. The CDR3 region has the DNA TGCGCCAGCAGCTTACCAGGGGGCTCCTACAATGAGCAGTTCTTC. Its translation: CASSLPGGSYNEQFF.

This clone was seen a handful of times. The chain uses TRBV6-5 and TRBJ2-7, with 11 bases matching TRBD2. There are 16 residues in the CDR3. After removal of 2 bases from V and 4 bases from J, the junction contained 7 bases not matched to a gene. Germline values: CDR1 MNHEY, CDR2 SVGAGI. CDR3 residues: CASSYGKLAGVYEQYF. CDR3 DNA sequence: TGTGCCAGCAGTTACGGGAAACTAGCGGGGGTTTACGAGCAGTACTTC.

The chain is built from TRBV7-9 and TRBJ2-2; TRBD2 agrees at 7 bases. CDR1 and CDR2 from the germline V gene are SEHNR and FQNEAQ (reference sequence). V lost 5 bases, J lost 5 bases, and 8 bases stayed unmatched. The CDR3 has 15 amino acids. This chain's CDR3 is CASSKGGRKTGELFF. CDR3 in DNA: TGTGCCAGCAGCAAGGGCGGGAGAAAAACCGGGGAGCTGTTTTTT. Full variable domain (missing parts from reference TRBV7-9 and TRBJ2-2): DTGVSQNPRHKITKRGQNVTFRCDPISEHNRLYWYRQTLGQGPEFLTYFQNEAQLEKSRLLSDRFSAERPKGSFSTLEIQRTEQGDSAMYLCASSKGGRKTGELFFGEGSRLTVL.